These 30 T cell receptor beta chains share one sample of origin, sequenced in a study of T cells after yellow fever vaccination. MiXCR was run by TCRdb on the 5' RACE reads, yielding one entry per CDR3 protein. The sample consists of hundreds of thousands of distinct CDR3 sequences, 9% to 15% of them appearing once. The source material was PBMCs, sampled on the day of the yellow fever booster vaccination. Receptors were obtained from a man aged 25 to 40 who received the YFV17D yellow fever vaccine.

There are many counts of this clonotype. This sequence joins TRBV12-3 or TRBV12-4 and TRBJ2-2, with unresolved D. This CDR3 is built from 15 residues. V shed 4 bases and J shed 1 base, with 10 bases lying between them. In DNA, the CDR3 is TGTGCCAGCAGTTATACTACTTTGAACACCGGGGAGCTGTTTTTT. It codes for CASSYTTLNTGELFF.

This sequence joins TRBV20-1 and TRBJ1-2, with TRBD1 matching over 11 bases. V gave up 0 bases and J gave up 4 bases; unmatched junction bases: 10. Germline lookup yields CDR1 DFQATT and CDR2 SNEGSKA (reference sequence). This CDR3 has 17 amino acids. The CDR3 is CSARDPGTGGFGYGYTF. Here the CDR3 DNA reads TGCAGTGCTAGAGATCCCGGGACAGGGGGGTTCGGCTATGGCTACACCTTC.

This clonotype was picked up a small number of times. The chain recombines TRBV7-2 with TRBJ2-2, with TRBD1 matching over 7 bases. The V and J ends lost 6 bases and 5 bases, in that order; junction bases with no gene match: 9. The CDR3 is made up of 15 amino acids. CDR1 and CDR2 from the germline V gene are SGHTA and FQGNSA. The CDR3 is CASRPGQTLTGELFF. CDR3 nucleotide sequence: TGTGCCAGCAGACCGGGACAGACTCTTACCGGGGAGCTGTTTTTT.

This clonotype was seen at least ten times. This chain links TRBV20-1 with TRBJ2-2, with D unresolved. Trimming shortened V by 0 bases and J by 1 base, and 6 bases separated the two germline ends. CDR3 size: 14 residues. Germline CDR1 DFQATT, CDR2 SNEGSKA (reference sequence). Written as DNA, the CDR3 is TGCAGTGCTAGAGATCCGAGGAACACCGGGGAGCTGTTTTTT. Translated: CSARDPRNTGELFF.

This clonotype was detected many times. For the CDR3, the DNA is TGTGCCAGCAGCCCCGGGACTAGCGGACTGGGGTCAGATACGCAGTATTTT. As protein: CASSPGTSGLGSDTQYF. The chain is built from TRBV5-4 and TRBJ2-3; 11 positions match TRBD2. This CDR3 region has 17 residues. The V and J ends lost 4 bases and 4 bases, in that order; junction bases with no gene match: 11. Germline V gene lookup returns CDR1 SGHNT and CDR2 YYREEE (reference sequence).

There are a few counts of this clonotype. This chain connects TRBV5-1 to TRBJ2-7; the match to TRBD1 covers 12 bases. The length of the CDR3 is 15 residues. The trim removed 0 bases at V and 4 bases at J, leaving 2 bases unmatched. The germline gives CDR1 SGHRS, CDR2 YFSETQ. The CDR3 DNA sequence: TGCGCCAGCAGCTTGGGGGACAGGGGGCCGTACGAGCAGTACTTC. Translated, it gives CASSLGDRGPYEQYF.

In this sample, this clonotype turned up a few times. This chain uses TRBV4-1 with TRBJ2-4; D remains unclear. V was trimmed by 3 bases and J by 0 bases, leaving 9 bases between them. The CDR3 is 15 amino acids. Germline CDR1 and CDR2: MGHRA and YSYEKL. The DNA of the CDR3 is TGCGCCAGCAGCCAGCTAGGTGTAGCCAAAAACATTCAGTACTTC. Protein sequence: CASSQLGVAKNIQYF.

The rearrangement uses TRBV9 and TRBJ2-1; no definite D call. Germline V gene lookup returns CDR1 SGDLS and CDR2 YYNGEE. The CDR3 loop spans 14 amino acids. V dropped 4 bases and J dropped 4 bases, with 12 bases sitting between them. CDR3 sequence reads: CASSPTEPYNEQFF. CDR3 bases: TGTGCCAGCAGCCCGACGGAGCCTTACAATGAGCAGTTCTTC. Full variable domain (remainder filled in from reference TRBV9 and TRBJ2-1): DSGVTQTPKHLITATGQRVTLRCSPRSGDLSVYWYQQSLDQGLQFLIQYYNGEERAKGNILERFSAQQFPDLHSELNLSSLELGDSALYFCASSPTEPYNEQFFGPGTRLTVL.

This clonotype has just a few counts. The chain is built from TRBV20-1 and TRBJ2-7; perhaps TRBD1 as D (6 bases). V shed 3 bases and J shed 2 bases, with 14 bases lying between them. The CDR3 contains 14 residues. Germline V gene sequence: CDR1 DFQATT, CDR2 SNEGSKA (reference sequence). CDR3 protein: CSASLQGSPYEQYF. In DNA form, the CDR3 reads TGCAGTGCTAGTTTACAGGGATCCCCCTACGAGCAGTACTTC.

The chain recombines TRBV7-9 with TRBJ2-2; 12 bases are shared with TRBD2. Germline V gene lookup returns CDR1 SEHNR and CDR2 FQNEAQ (reference sequence). CDR3 length: 16 amino acids. With V trimmed by 5 bases and J by 1 base, 2 bases remained unmatched. CDR3 loop: CASSPSGRGNTGELFF. The CDR3 region has the DNA TGTGCCAGCAGCCCTAGCGGGAGGGGGAACACCGGGGAGCTGTTTTTT.

This clonotype showed up just a few times. The chain joins TRBV20-1 to TRBJ2-7, with 7 bases fitting TRBD1. From germline, CDR1 is DFQATT and CDR2 SNEGSKA (reference sequence). This CDR3 contains 15 residues. V gave up 2 bases and J gave up 3 bases; unmatched junction bases: 10. The CDR3: CSARPQTGVLYEQYF. As DNA, the CDR3 is TGCAGTGCTAGACCTCAAACAGGGGTCCTCTACGAGCAGTACTTC.

V usage is TRBV3-1 and J usage is TRBJ1-6; D gene unclear. Trimming took off 1 base at V and 9 bases at J, with 4 bases between the two ends. The germline V gene has CDR1 LGHDT and CDR2 YNNKEL (reference sequence). The CDR3 is 12 amino acids. The CDR3 reads CASSQGSSPLHF. CDR3 sequence (DNA): TGTGCCAGCAGCCAAGGGAGTTCACCCCTCCACTTT. Drawing the rest from reference TRBV3-1 and TRBJ1-6, the complete variable domain is DTAVSQTPKYLVTQMGNDKSIKCEQNLGHDTMYWYKQDSKKFLKIMFSYNNKELIINETVPNRFSPKSPDKAHLNLHINSLELGDSAVYFCASSQGSSPLHFGNGTRLTVT.

This chain links TRBV7-8 with TRBJ2-5; 12 nucleotides agree with TRBD2. CDR3 length: 17 amino acids. Germline CDR1 is SGHVS and CDR2 is FQNEAQ. V lost 2 bases, J lost 5 bases, and 9 bases stayed unmatched. CDR3 protein: CASSLTSGRRARETQYF. CDR3 nucleotide sequence: TGTGCCAGCAGCTTAACTAGCGGGAGGAGGGCGAGGGAGACCCAGTACTTC.

The genes are TRBV6-1 and TRBJ1-2; 10 bases are a match to TRBD1. Germline V gene sequence: CDR1 MNHNS, CDR2 SASEGT. The ends lost 6 bases at V and 7 bases at J; junction bases unmatched: 11. The CDR3 length is 15 residues. The CDR3 region has the DNA TGTGCCAGCAGGGCTCCCGGGACAGGGGAAAGTGGCTACACCTTC. Its protein product is CASRAPGTGESGYTF.

This clonotype was seen only a few times. The chain employs TRBV19 and TRBJ2-1, with 8 bases fitting TRBD2. CDR3 length equals 14 residues. V gave up 6 bases and J gave up 4 bases; unmatched junction bases: 5. Germline loops: CDR1 LNHDA, CDR2 SQIVND (reference sequence). CDR3 region: CASSGAGVYNEQFF. The DNA of the CDR3 is TGTGCCAGTAGCGGAGCGGGGGTTTACAATGAGCAGTTCTTC.

V usage is TRBV6-1 and J usage is TRBJ2-1; D unresolved. CDR3 length equals 13 residues. The V gene's germline CDR1 is MNHNS and CDR2 SASEGT. Trimming removed 4 bases from V and 7 bases from J, with 11 bases in between. CDR3 protein: CASSGEWGNEQFF. The CDR3 nucleotides read TGTGCCAGCAGTGGCGAGTGGGGAAATGAGCAGTTCTTC.

This clonotype was counted only a few times. The V call is TRBV7-9, the J call TRBJ1-1; D possibly corresponds to TRBD1 (6 bases). This CDR3 is 17 amino acids long. Germline V CDR1 and CDR2: SEHNR, FQNEAQ (reference sequence). The V and J ends lost 6 bases and 3 bases respectively, with 23 bases between them. The CDR3, as DNA: TGTGCCAGCAGGAAAACACAGGGATCGTCTGAGTACACTGAAGCTTTCTTT. This gives the protein CASRKTQGSSEYTEAFF. Using reference TRBV7-9 and TRBJ1-1 for the parts outside the CDR3, the full variable domain is DTGVSQNPRHKITKRGQNVTFRCDPISEHNRLYWYRQTLGQGPEFLTYFQNEAQLEKSRLLSDRFSAERPKGSFSTLEIQRTEQGDSAMYLCASRKTQGSSEYTEAFFGQGTRLTVV.

This clonotype has more than one count but fewer than ten. The chain recombines TRBV7-2 with TRBJ2-7, with 9 bases lining up with TRBD2. The CDR3 length is 16 residues. CDR1 is SGHTA and CDR2 is FQGNSA in the germline V gene. The junction had 5 bases not matched to a gene; V was cut back by 0 bases and J by 2 bases. This CDR3 is CASSLAGAGGAYEQYF. The CDR3 nucleotides read TGTGCCAGCAGCTTAGCGGGAGCGGGAGGAGCCTACGAGCAGTACTTC.

This clonotype was observed a handful of times. The chain is built from TRBV20-1 and TRBJ2-7; 7 bases align to TRBD1. The CDR3 runs 15 residues. V was pared by 5 bases and J by 2 bases, with 12 bases of the junction left unmatched. Germline V lookup: CDR1 DFQATT, CDR2 SNEGSKA (reference sequence). CDR3 amino acids: CSADLAGTATYEQYF. DNA of the CDR3: TGCAGTGCTGACCTCGCCGGGACAGCCACCTACGAGCAGTACTTC.

V gene TRBV6-2 or TRBV6-3 combines with J gene TRBJ2-1, with 13 bases identical to TRBD2. With V trimmed by 0 bases and J by 0 bases, 5 bases remained unmatched. The germline V gene has CDR1 MNHEY and CDR2 SVGEGT. This CDR3 spans 19 amino acids. The CDR3 sequence: CASSYSGTSGTRSYNEQFF. Here the CDR3 DNA reads TGTGCCAGCAGTTACTCCGGGACTAGCGGGACCCGCTCCTACAATGAGCAGTTCTTC.

This clonotype was detected only once. This chain links TRBV28 with TRBJ2-1; tentatively, D is TRBD1 or TRBD2 (5 bases each). Trimming stripped 8 bases from V and 7 bases from J, with 12 bases between. The CDR3 loop spans 12 amino acids. CDR1 and CDR2 (germline): MDHEN, SYDVKM. CDR3 loop: CASGGRENEQFF. The CDR3 bases are TGTGCCAGCGGGGGACGTGAAAATGAGCAGTTCTTC.

This clonotype has only a few counts. The J gene is TRBJ1-2, the V gene TRBV25-1, with a tentative D call TRBD1 (5 bases). The CDR3 sequence is 16 residues long. From germline, CDR1 is MGHDK and CDR2 SYGVNS. V dropped 3 bases and J dropped 4 bases, with 18 bases sitting between them. Here the CDR3 reads CASSEEKGVRGYGYTF. Written as DNA, the CDR3 is TGTGCCAGCAGTGAGGAAAAAGGGGTTCGAGGCTATGGCTACACCTTC.

This clonotype was found a few times. The chain combines TRBV5-5 with TRBJ2-7, with a possible D match to TRBD2 (6 bases). V lost 4 bases, J lost 4 bases, and 9 bases lay in between. The CDR3 covers 12 residues. Germline values: CDR1 SGHKS, CDR2 YYEKEE (reference sequence). This chain's CDR3 is CASSGGLYEQYF. The DNA of the CDR3 is TGTGCCAGCAGCGGGGGACTTTACGAGCAGTACTTC. The variable domain in full, with the rest retrieved from reference TRBV5-5 and TRBJ2-7, is DAGVTQSPTHLIKTRGQQVTLRCSPISGHKSVSWYQQVLGQGPQFIFQYYEKEERGRGNFPDRFSARQFPNYSSELNVNALLLGDSALYLCASSGGLYEQYFGPGTRLTVT.

CDR3 sequence: CASSSTRGSWNEQFF. Written as DNA, the CDR3 is TGTGCCAGCAGTTCTACCAGGGGATCCTGGAATGAGCAGTTCTTC. This rearrangement joins TRBV28 to TRBJ2-1; TRBD1 is a possible D gene (6 bases). Germline lookup yields CDR1 MDHEN and CDR2 SYDVKM. The CDR3 runs 15 residues. Trimming took 4 bases from V and 7 from J, leaving 17 bases between them.

In DNA, the CDR3 is TGTGCCAGCAGCCTGGGACTTTTCTCCTACAATGAGCAGTTCTTC. Translation gives CASSLGLFSYNEQFF. The gene calls are TRBV7-2 and TRBJ2-1, with TRBD2 as a possible D gene (6 bases). The CDR3 length is 15 residues. The ends were cut back, 5 bases at V and 0 bases at J, with 11 bases in the middle. CDR1 is SGHTA and CDR2 is FQGNSA in the germline V gene.

This clonotype came up a few times. The chain joins TRBV5-1 to TRBJ2-1; TRBD2 matches at 8 bases. Germline loops: CDR1 SGHRS, CDR2 YFSETQ. With V trimmed by 4 bases and J by 8 bases, 14 bases remained unmatched. The CDR3 contains 16 residues. CDR3 bases: TGCGCCAGCAGCAAAATAGGACTAGCCGGTCCTGATGAGCAGTTCTTC. Translated: CASSKIGLAGPDEQFF.

The V call is TRBV3-1, the J call TRBJ2-1; 8 nucleotides line up with TRBD2. The trim removed 4 bases at V and 4 bases at J, leaving 12 bases unmatched. Looked up from germline, CDR1 is LGHDT and CDR2 is YNNKEL (reference sequence). This CDR3 is built from 17 residues. CDR3 loop: CASSRIAGTRGYNEQFF. In nucleotides, the CDR3 is TGTGCCAGCAGCCGTATAGCCGGGACTAGAGGTTACAATGAGCAGTTCTTC.

This rearrangement joins TRBV7-8 to TRBJ2-7; TRBD2 agrees at 9 bases. Per germline, CDR1 SGHVS and CDR2 FQNEAQ. The CDR3 is made up of 14 amino acids. The V and J ends lost 2 bases and 5 bases, in that order; junction bases with no gene match: 4. The CDR3 sequence is CASSLRLAEHEQYF. Written as DNA, the CDR3 is TGTGCCAGCAGCTTAAGACTAGCGGAACACGAGCAGTACTTC.

The chain links TRBV6-5 to TRBJ2-2, with D unclear. Germline V gives CDR1 MNHEY, CDR2 SVGAGI. Deletions cut 0 bases from V and 7 bases from J, with 6 bases between. The CDR3 runs 13 residues. The CDR3 protein is CASSYSSLGELFF. The CDR3 region has the DNA TGTGCCAGCAGTTACTCGAGCCTCGGGGAGCTGTTTTTT.

V gene TRBV5-1 combines with J gene TRBJ2-1; 7 bases line up with TRBD2. The CDR3 sequence is 14 residues long. Germline V gene data show CDR1 as SGHRS and CDR2 as YFSETQ. J gave up 7 bases and V 7 bases, and 11 bases lay outside the gene matches. In DNA form, the CDR3 reads TGCGCCAGCGCCCAGGGCGGGAGTTGGAATGAGCAGTTCTTC. It yields the protein CASAQGGSWNEQFF.